This TCR beta chain was captured by sequencing in a study of blood T cells in healthy people across ages. The CDR3 length is 13 residues. Trimming removed 3 bases from V and 5 bases from J, with 10 bases in between. The study, taken as a whole, reports: With unsorted PBMCs, a conclusive comparison of naive versus antigen-experienced cells was not possible.

PCR was performed a second time for about 7 to 12 cycles using a sample-barcoded 5' primer and a J-beta primer mix. Every individual sample yielded 2.5 million or more paired-end reads (each containing CDR3). TCRdb recomputed calls from the 5' RACE reads with MiXCR, one row per CDR3 protein. The data show about 570,000 distinct CDR3 sequences, roughly a quarter seen once. This clonotype was detected a few times. Antigen unknown. This sample also belongs to another study, concerning T cells of mothers and their children.

The sequence was obtained from a boy under 10 years old in good health. The source material was blood. J is TRBJ2-5 and V is TRBV12-3 or TRBV12-4; D unclear. DNA for the CDR3: TGTGCCAGCAGTTTGTTTACCAGGGAGACCCAGTACTTC. This codes for CASSLFTRETQYF.